A single sample gave rise to the 16 T cell receptor beta chains below, sequenced in a study of blood T cell repertoires in COVID-19 (dated by TCRdb to the early 2020s). The library was generated by the immunoSEQ multiplex PCR assay. The source is immuneACCESS, and TCRdb retained only in-frame sequences with V and J called. Part of the clones is not carried over; for the studies checked, unresolved V genes explain less than half of this, and the remainder is unexplained. The sample table shows under 150,000 clones, and around 80% are seen once. Less than 5.5% of the sample lies in the top ten. The sequenced sample consisted of peripheral blood. The receptor set was obtained from a man in his fifties or sixties with acute or convalescent COVID-19.

This clone was observed once. This sequence joins TRBV5-4 and TRBJ2-5; 9 positions agree with TRBD2. V trimming: 0 bases; J trimming: 4 bases; junction bases outside the gene matches: 13. The germline gives CDR1 SGHNT, CDR2 YYREEE (reference sequence). The CDR3 runs 18 residues. The DNA for the CDR3 is TGTGCCAGCAGCTTGGGCGGGACGGGACTAGCTCTAGCAGAGACCCAGTACTTC. The encoded protein is CASSLGGTGLALAETQYF.

This sequence joins TRBV6-5 and TRBJ2-1; weak D call: TRBD2 (6 bases). Trimming stripped 2 bases from V and 8 bases from J, with 16 bases between. The CDR3 has 15 amino acids. In germline, CDR1 is MNHEY, CDR2 SVGAGI. The CDR3 DNA sequence: TGTGCCAGCAGTTACAACAATCCAGGGAGGTATGAGCAGTTCTTC. This gives the protein CASSYNNPGRYEQFF.

The chain is built from TRBV11-2 and TRBJ2-3; 9 bases agree with TRBD2. Trimming cost V 4 bases and J 4 bases; bases outside gene matches: 6. The CDR3 covers 15 residues. CDR1 is SGHAT and CDR2 is FQNNGV in the germline V gene. The CDR3 DNA reads as TGTGCCAGCAGCTCTGGTAGCGGGAGAGCAGATACGCAGTATTTT. It is translated as CASSSGSGRADTQYF.

This clone was counted between two and nine times. This chain connects TRBV6-1 to TRBJ2-1; D possibly corresponds to TRBD1 (6 bases). The length of the CDR3 is 15 residues. Germline loops: CDR1 MNHNS, CDR2 SASEGT. Deletions cut 1 base from V and 4 bases from J, with 11 bases between. This chain's CDR3 is CASSEGTGWYNEQFF. As DNA, the CDR3 is TGTGCCAGCAGTGAAGGTACAGGGTGGTACAATGAGCAGTTCTTC.

The chain is built from TRBV19 and TRBJ2-1, with a tentative D call TRBD2 (5 bases). CDR1 is LNHDA and CDR2 is SQIVND in the germline V gene (reference sequence). Trimming shortened V by 3 bases and J by 5 bases, and 14 bases separated the two germline ends. This CDR3 is 15 amino acids long. In DNA, the CDR3 is TGTGCCAGTAGTATCCGGGGAATAGGTCACAATGAGCAGTTCTTC. Protein sequence: CASSIRGIGHNEQFF.

This chain joins TRBV27 and TRBJ2-7, with 10 bases identical to TRBD2. Germline V gene lookup returns CDR1 MNHEY and CDR2 SMNVEV (reference sequence). J was trimmed by 1 base and V by 5 bases; bases with no gene match: 11. CDR3 length: 17 residues. The CDR3 spells CASSLRTSGLRSYEQYF. The CDR3 DNA is TGTGCCAGCAGTCTTCGGACTAGCGGATTGCGATCCTACGAGCAGTACTTC.

This chain uses TRBV18 with TRBJ2-5; TRBD2 matches 13 bases. V shed 6 bases and J 3 bases; nucleotides not matched to a gene: 1. CDR1 and CDR2 from the germline V gene are KGHSH and LQKENI. The CDR3 length is 14 residues. The CDR3 here is CASSGLAGEETQYF. As DNA, the CDR3 is TGTGCCAGCTCCGGACTAGCGGGAGAAGAGACCCAGTACTTC.

The chain links TRBV11-2 to TRBJ2-7; D is unresolved. The germline gives CDR1 SGHAT, CDR2 FQNNGV. The CDR3 runs 15 residues. Trimming cost V 1 base and J 0 bases, with 10 bases left between them. In nucleotides, the CDR3 is TGTGCCAGCAGCTTAGGAGGCTGGAGCTCCTACGAGCAGTACTTC. As protein: CASSLGGWSSYEQYF.

CDR3 residues: CASSLGQAYNEQFF. The CDR3, as DNA: TGCGCCAGCAGCTTGGGCCAGGCCTACAATGAGCAGTTCTTC. The chain employs TRBV5-1 and TRBJ2-1; D not certain. Germline V gives CDR1 SGHRS, CDR2 YFSETQ. Trimming took off 0 bases at V and 2 bases at J, with 6 bases between the two ends. The length of the CDR3 is 14 residues.

The table lists this clone with a count of one. The chain carries TRBV19 and TRBJ2-2; a weak D match, TRBD1 (5 bases). The CDR3 length is 13 residues. Trimming removed 7 bases at V and 6 bases at J, with 12 bases between. Per the germline V gene, CDR1 is LNHDA and CDR2 is SQIVND (reference sequence). CDR3 region: CASKPQGAGELFF. DNA of the CDR3: TGTGCCAGTAAACCTCAAGGGGCCGGGGAGCTGTTTTTT.

This clone has just one count. This chain connects TRBV18 to TRBJ1-1; the D is unclear. CDR1 KGHSH and CDR2 LQKENI come from the germline V gene. The CDR3 is made up of 13 amino acids. Trimming removed 4 bases at V and 4 bases at J, with 10 bases between. Here the CDR3 DNA reads TGTGCCAGCTCACAACTCCACTCCACTGAAGCTTTCTTT. Protein: CASSQLHSTEAFF.

This clone was seen more than once but under ten times. The genes are TRBV7-9 and TRBJ2-3; D unclear. The V gene's germline CDR1 is SEHNR and CDR2 FQNEAQ (reference sequence). The CDR3 covers 15 residues. Trimming removed 5 bases from V and 0 bases from J, with 12 bases in between. CDR3 loop: CASSLRSPSTDTQYF. As DNA, the CDR3 is TGTGCCAGCAGCCTAAGGAGCCCTAGCACAGATACGCAGTATTTT.

The chain links TRBV10-3 to TRBJ2-3; D unclear. Germline V gives CDR1 ENHRY, CDR2 SYGVKD. The CDR3 length is 12 residues. V lost 3 bases and J lost 6, with 7 bases in between. The CDR3 DNA follows: TGTGCCATCAGTGATTTGGCCGATACGCAGTATTTT. Translated: CAISDLADTQYF.

The V call is TRBV9, the J call TRBJ2-2, with a weak D call TRBD1 (5 bases). The germline V gene has CDR1 SGDLS and CDR2 YYNGEE. CDR3 length equals 16 residues. Trimming took 0 bases from V and 3 from J, leaving 12 bases between them. As DNA, the CDR3 is TGTGCCAGCAGCGTAGTGTCCAGGGTCGACACCGGGGAGCTGTTTTTT. Its translation: CASSVVSRVDTGELFF.

The rearrangement links TRBV7-2 to TRBJ2-1, with 10 bases lining up with TRBD2. Trimming removed 7 bases from V and 6 bases from J; junction bases left unmatched: 9. Per the germline V gene, CDR1 is SGHTA and CDR2 is FQGNSA. The CDR3 spans 15 residues. The CDR3 DNA reads TGTGCCAGCAACAGACCTAGCGGGAGTTTCAATGAGCAGTTCTTC. Translated: CASNRPSGSFNEQFF. Drawing the rest from reference TRBV7-2 and TRBJ2-1, the complete variable domain is GAGVSQSPSNKVTEKGKDVELRCDPISGHTALYWYRQSLGQGLEFLIYFQGNSAPDKSGLPSDRFSAERTGGSVSTLTIQRTQQEDSAVYLCASNRPSGSFNEQFFGPGTRLTVL.

J is TRBJ1-4 and V is TRBV15; perhaps TRBD1 as D (5 bases). CDR3 size: 14 residues. Germline V gene data show CDR1 as LNHNV and CDR2 as YYDKDF (reference sequence). Trimming removed 3 bases from V and 4 bases from J, with 9 bases in between. In nucleotides, the CDR3 is TGTGCCACCAGCAGGTCCAGGGTTAATGAAAAACTGTTTTTT. This encodes CATSRSRVNEKLFF.